The TCR beta chain described here comes from a study of cytomegalovirus exposure and HLA in healthy donors. The V segment lost 0 bases and the J segment 6 bases; nucleotides outside the gene matches: 12. The CDR3 loop spans 17 amino acids. The V gene's germline CDR1 is SEHNR and CDR2 FQNEAQ (reference sequence). On this clone itself: The antigen is not known.

Study results and limitations: Later analysis associated a missense DCLRE1C variant with TCR beta V- and J-gene trimming. When a later analysis was performed, an Asian-associated ancestry cluster reportedly had fewer N-insertions than the approximately 600-donor mean.

A multiplex PCR was run with 60 Vbeta primers and 13 Jbeta primers. TCRdb keeps only in-frame clones here, not all; method: immunoSEQ multiplex PCR. The table shows around 130,000 clones, with 80% occurring only once. Sequencing was done on a sample of PBMCs. The chain employs TRBV7-9 and TRBJ2-3; 7 nucleotides agree with TRBD2. This clonotype was sampled from a man aged 30-40 years in good health and CMV-seronegative. CDR3 in amino acids: CASSLAPLARSSDTQYF. CDR3 coding DNA: TGTGCCAGCAGCTTAGCTCCACTAGCGCGGAGTTCGGATACGCAGTATTTT.